This T cell receptor beta chain was retrieved from a study of identical twins' blood T cells. This clonotype was observed a handful of times. TCR cDNA libraries came from RNA via a modified published protocol. One entry per CDR3 protein, called by TCRdb with MiXCR from the 5' RACE reads. Found here are roughly 380,000 distinct CDR3 sequences, roughly 27% of them singletons; the top ten hold about 6%. Per the germline V gene, CDR1 is SEHNR and CDR2 is FQNEAQ (reference sequence). The V and J ends lost 3 bases and 5 bases respectively, with 11 bases between them. CDR3 length: 13 amino acids. The chain combines TRBV7-9 with TRBJ2-7; no firm D call. The origin of this receptor is a woman aged 18-49 years in good health. The specimen was PBMCs. The CDR3, as DNA: TGTGCCAGCAGCTTTTACCCTTCGGACGAGCAGTACTTC. This translates into CASSFYPSDEQYF.